One and the same sample provided the 23 T cell receptor beta chains below, sequenced in a study of T-cell reconstitution after alpha-beta-depleted transplantation in children (dated by TCRdb to about 2016). Study-wide conclusions, independent of this receptor: The frequencies of hyperexpanded clones fell over the following months, and after one year, T-cell counts and TCRbeta diversity were mostly attributed to newly produced T cells.

The library was obtained by PCR. The sequencing machine was an Illumina HiSeq 2500. To normalize quantification of the TCRbeta repertoire, the TCR libraries were built with molecular barcoding that relied on unique molecular identifiers. The raw public reads went through TCRdb reprocessing: fastp at Q25, MiXCR clone calling, in-frame beta chains kept. Under each unique CDR3 protein, matching rows form one entry showing the most common genes and DNA. The sample table lists about 300,000 distinct CDR3 sequences, roughly 8.2% of them with a count of one. In total, the top ten clones hold about 8.2% of the sample. For these receptors, no antigen is known. The treatment or condition label, as the study defines it: allogeneic hematopoietic cell transplantation with graft depleted of TCRalphabeta T cells and CD19 B cells. This specimen consisted of peripheral blood, obtained 360 days after TCRalphabeta/CD19-depleted stem cell transplant. The receptors come from a female patient between 2 and 10 years old who had a stem cell transplant for Fanconi anemia, so the T cells may come from the graft donor.

This clonotype has a count of ten or more. This chain joins TRBV5-6 and TRBJ2-4; possibly TRBD1 or TRBD2 for D (5 bases each). This CDR3 contains 15 residues. V lost 0 bases to trimming and J lost 1 base, with 8 bases between them. In germline, CDR1 is SGHDT, CDR2 YYEEEE. The CDR3 DNA is TGTGCCAGCAGCTTGGGGGACGGGGCCAAAAACATTCAGTACTTC. It is translated as CASSLGDGAKNIQYF.

This clonotype was seen at least ten times. The chain has TRBV3-1 and TRBJ2-6, with 7 bases that match TRBD1. V lost 2 bases to trimming and J lost 2 bases; unmatched junction nucleotides: 0. CDR1 LGHDT and CDR2 YNNKEL come from the germline V gene (reference sequence). The CDR3 has 15 amino acids. Here the CDR3 reads CASSQQGAGANVLTF. The CDR3 bases are TGTGCCAGCAGCCAACAGGGGGCTGGGGCCAACGTCCTGACTTTC. Looking up the rest from reference TRBV3-1 and TRBJ2-6 gives the full variable domain: DTAVSQTPKYLVTQMGNDKSIKCEQNLGHDTMYWYKQDSKKFLKIMFSYNNKELIINETVPNRFSPKSPDKAHLNLHINSLELGDSAVYFCASSQQGAGANVLTFGAGSRLTVL.

This clonotype was counted many times. The V gene is TRBV20-1, the J gene TRBJ1-1; no definite D call. The CDR3 runs to 14 residues. The germline V and J ends were trimmed by 0 bases and 4 bases, with 12 bases remaining between them. The V gene's germline CDR1 is DFQATT and CDR2 SNEGSKA (reference sequence). The CDR3 loop is CSARDRTGPTEAFF. The CDR3 DNA is TGCAGTGCTAGAGATAGGACCGGACCCACTGAAGCTTTCTTT.

This clonotype was observed a handful of times. The V gene is TRBV11-2, the J gene TRBJ2-5, with 11 bases identical to TRBD2. Germline V CDR1 and CDR2: SGHAT, FQNNGV. V lost 4 bases and J lost 3; bases outside the gene matches: 4. The CDR3 consists of 15 residues. Written as DNA, the CDR3 is TGTGCCAGCAGCTCGGGACTAGCGGTCGAAGAGACCCAGTACTTC. Protein sequence: CASSSGLAVEETQYF.

There are many counts of this clonotype. The chain carries TRBV7-9 and TRBJ2-7; unclear D gene. The CDR3 covers 13 residues. Germline-derived CDR1 and CDR2 are SEHNR and FQNEAQ (reference sequence). V shed 2 bases and J shed 1 base, with 6 bases lying between them. The CDR3 DNA reads TGTGCCAGCAGCTTAACAGAATCCTACGAGCAGTACTTC. As protein: CASSLTESYEQYF. Variable domain in full (rest from reference TRBV7-9 and TRBJ2-7): DTGVSQNPRHKITKRGQNVTFRCDPISEHNRLYWYRQTLGQGPEFLTYFQNEAQLEKSRLLSDRFSAERPKGSFSTLEIQRTEQGDSAMYLCASSLTESYEQYFGPGTRLTVT.

Many counts were recorded for this clonotype. The J gene is TRBJ2-7, the V gene TRBV27; TRBD2 agrees at 8 bases. The CDR3 covers 14 residues. The V gene's germline CDR1 is MNHEY and CDR2 SMNVEV (reference sequence). The ends lost 3 bases at V and 5 bases at J; junction bases unmatched: 6. The CDR3 DNA sequence: TGTGCCAGCAGTTTGTGGACTAGCCTCGACGAGCAGTACTTC. As protein: CASSLWTSLDEQYF.

Many counts were recorded for this clonotype. V and J are TRBV5-1 and TRBJ2-3, with 7 bases aligning to TRBD1. The CDR3 is made up of 14 amino acids. The V and J ends lost 2 bases and 6 bases, in that order; junction bases with no gene match: 6. The V gene's germline CDR1 is SGHRS and CDR2 YFSETQ. Written as DNA, the CDR3 is TGCGCCAGCAGCTTCGGCAGGGGGTCCGATACGCAGTATTTT. Residues: CASSFGRGSDTQYF.

In this sample, this clonotype turned up a few times. V and J are TRBV5-1 and TRBJ2-1; TRBD2 agrees at 13 bases. Germline loops: CDR1 SGHRS, CDR2 YFSETQ. V was pared by 6 bases and J by 7 bases, with 10 bases of the junction left unmatched. The CDR3 is 16 residues long. CDR3 sequence (DNA): TGCGCCAGCATAGGAATCGGGACTAGCGGGACTAATGAGCAGTTCTTC. It encodes CASIGIGTSGTNEQFF.

The CDR3: CSARIGGGPQETQYF. The CDR3 DNA follows: TGCAGTGCTAGAATTGGGGGGGGGCCCCAAGAGACCCAGTACTTC. The gene calls are TRBV20-1 and TRBJ2-5, with D possibly being TRBD2 (7 bases). Germline V lookup: CDR1 DFQATT, CDR2 SNEGSKA (reference sequence). This CDR3 is built from 15 residues. V shed 2 bases and J shed 1 base, with 14 bases lying between them.

This clonotype was detected ten times or more. This chain connects TRBV4-3 to TRBJ2-2; 7 nucleotides agree with TRBD1. The CDR3 length is 16 residues. Germline V gene lookup returns CDR1 LGHNA and CDR2 YSLEER. With 3 bases clipped from V and 5 bases from J, the junction kept 9 bases outside the gene matches. CDR3 nucleotide sequence: TGCGCCAGCAGCCATCGGGCAGGGGGTTTGACCGGGGAGCTGTTTTTT. It translates to CASSHRAGGLTGELFF.

This clonotype was seen at least ten times. CDR3 nucleotides: TGCGCCAGCAGCCACTCAGTTAGCAATCAGCCCCAGCATTTT. The encoded protein is CASSHSVSNQPQHF. This chain joins TRBV4-3 and TRBJ1-5, with unresolved D. Germline V gives CDR1 LGHNA, CDR2 YSLEER. Trimming removed 3 bases from V and 0 bases from J, with 6 bases in between. The CDR3 sequence is 14 residues long.

This clonotype was observed many times. This chain connects TRBV2 to TRBJ2-7, with D maybe TRBD2 (6 bases). V was clipped by 6 bases and J by 0 bases, with 15 bases between them. The CDR3 extends over 15 amino acids. The germline CDR1 and CDR2 sequences are SNHLY and FYNNEI. The CDR3 here is CASSRTNPGSYEQYF. CDR3 nucleotide sequence: TGTGCCAGCAGCCGGACTAATCCTGGCTCCTACGAGCAGTACTTC.

This clonotype was seen only a few times. The V and J genes are TRBV7-2 and TRBJ1-3, with TRBD1 matching 7 bases. The CDR3 length is 15 residues. V was pared by 5 bases and J by 4 bases, with 8 bases of the junction left unmatched. Germline V gene lookup returns CDR1 SGHTA and CDR2 FQGNSA. The CDR3 region has the DNA TGTGCCAGCAGCGCTTTAAGGGGGCGCGGAAACACCATATATTTT. Translated, it gives CASSALRGRGNTIYF.

V usage is TRBV28 and J usage is TRBJ2-3; D might be TRBD2 (7 bases). Trimming took off 5 bases at V and 3 bases at J, with 12 bases between the two ends. CDR3 length: 14 amino acids. Germline assignment: CDR1 MDHEN and CDR2 SYDVKM. CDR3: CASSPGGLTDTQYF. Written as DNA, the CDR3 is TGTGCCAGCAGTCCGGGGGGCCTGACAGATACGCAGTATTTT.

This clonotype was recorded at least ten times. The junction departs from germline at one end; a sequencing error may be responsible. The V and J genes are TRBV7-7 and TRBJ2-7; TRBD1 is a possible D gene (6 bases). The CDR3 contains 13 residues. Germline V gene sequence: CDR1 SSHAT, CDR2 FNYEAQ (reference sequence). The CDR3 loop is CASSLKTGYEQYF. DNA for the CDR3: TGTGCTAGCAGCCTAAAGACAGGATACGAGCAGTACTTC.

On this clonotype: One end of the junction does not line up with germline, which may come from a read error. This chain uses TRBV2 with TRBJ2-1; TRBD2 matches 15 bases. The germline V gene encodes CDR1 SNHLY and CDR2 FYNNEI. The length of the CDR3 is 19 residues. The CDR3 DNA reads as TGTGCCATCAGTGCAAGGACTAGCGGGAGGGCCGGTAGAGAGAATGAGCAGTTCTTC. Residues: CAISARTSGRAGRENEQFF.

As to this clonotype: One end of the junction is discordant with germline, which a read error may explain. The chain is built from TRBV6-2 or TRBV6-3 and TRBJ1-2; D unclear. This CDR3 has 15 amino acids. Germline V CDR1 and CDR2: MNHEY, SVGEGT. CDR3 in DNA: TGTGACAGCAGTCCCCGGGTAGGGAACAACTATGGCTACACCTTC. Amino acids: CDSSPRVGNNYGYTF.

This clonotype has a handful of counts. The rearrangement uses TRBV6-5 and TRBJ1-1; D gene unclear. The germline gives CDR1 MNHEY, CDR2 SVGAGI. Trimming stripped 2 bases from V and 5 bases from J, with 15 bases between. The CDR3 sequence is 15 residues long. The CDR3 loop is CASSYKARVGTEAFF. Written as DNA, the CDR3 is TGTGCCAGCAGTTACAAGGCAAGGGTGGGGACTGAAGCTTTCTTT.

This clonotype occurred many times. This chain joins TRBV5-4 and TRBJ2-2, with D possibly matching TRBD2 (7 bases). The V gene's germline CDR1 is SGHNT and CDR2 YYREEE (reference sequence). V lost 6 bases to trimming and J lost 5 bases, with 11 bases between them. This CDR3 contains 13 residues. The CDR3 reads CASNREGTGELFF. The CDR3 DNA reads as TGTGCCAGCAACAGGGAGGGGACCGGGGAGCTGTTTTTT.

The chain uses TRBV28 and TRBJ2-3; the match to TRBD2 covers 8 bases. Looked up from germline, CDR1 is MDHEN and CDR2 is SYDVKM. CDR3 length: 14 residues. J lost 4 bases, V lost 6 bases, and 6 bases had no gene match. CDR3 region: CASSGGAWADTQYF. CDR3 DNA: TGTGCCAGCAGCGGGGGGGCCTGGGCAGATACGCAGTATTTT.

This clonotype was seen repeatedly, ten times or more. This rearrangement joins TRBV7-9 to TRBJ1-2; a weak D match, TRBD1 (6 bases). This CDR3 contains 15 residues. The ends were cut back, 5 bases at V and 8 bases at J, with 21 bases in the middle. From germline, CDR1 is SEHNR and CDR2 FQNEAQ (reference sequence). The CDR3 loop is CASSLNHRDKEGYTF. CDR3 bases: TGTGCCAGCAGCCTCAACCACCGGGACAAGGAAGGCTACACCTTC.

About this clonotype: Its ends do not fully match the called genes, so a read error is possible. The rearrangement links TRBV2 to TRBJ2-3, with D perhaps being TRBD1 or TRBD2 (5 bases each). This CDR3 is built from 14 residues. Germline lookup yields CDR1 SNHLY and CDR2 FYNNEI. CDR3 DNA sequence: TGTGCCAGCAGTGTGGGACCGTACACAGATACGAAGTATTTT. It codes for CASSVGPYTDTKYF.

This clonotype was recorded many times. This chain uses TRBV2 with TRBJ2-7; tentative D call: TRBD2 (5 bases). Germline assignment: CDR1 SNHLY and CDR2 FYNNEI. The CDR3 has 16 amino acids. V dropped 0 bases and J dropped 0 bases, with 12 bases sitting between them. The CDR3 loop reads CASSEAGVLSSYEQYF. The CDR3, as DNA: TGTGCCAGCAGTGAAGCGGGAGTCCTCAGCTCCTACGAGCAGTACTTC.